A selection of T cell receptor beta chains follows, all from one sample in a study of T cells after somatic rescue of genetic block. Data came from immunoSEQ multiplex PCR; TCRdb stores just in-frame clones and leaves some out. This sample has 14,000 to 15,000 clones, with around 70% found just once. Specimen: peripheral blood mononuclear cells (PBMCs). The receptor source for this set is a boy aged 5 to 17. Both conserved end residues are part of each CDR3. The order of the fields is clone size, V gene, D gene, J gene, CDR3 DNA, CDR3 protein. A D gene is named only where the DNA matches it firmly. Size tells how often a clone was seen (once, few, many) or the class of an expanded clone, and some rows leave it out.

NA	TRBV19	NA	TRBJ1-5	TGTGCCAGTAGTATAAGGGGGGCAGGGTACAATCAGCCCCAGCATTTT	CASSIRGAGYNQPQHF
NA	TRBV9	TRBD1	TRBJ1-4	TGTGCCAGCAGCGCCTACAGGGGCCCTAATGAAAAACTGTTTTTT	CASSAYRGPNEKLFF
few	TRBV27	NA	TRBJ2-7	TGTGCCAGCTCGGGGAAGGGGGCCTACGAGCAGTACTTC	CASSGKGAYEQYF
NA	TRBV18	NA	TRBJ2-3	TGTGCCAGCTCACCCACGGGGGCGGCCCGTCTTGGGGATACGCAGTATTTT	CASSPTGAARLGDTQYF
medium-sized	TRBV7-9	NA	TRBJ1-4	TGTGCCAGCAGCTTAGGGGGAATCCAAAATGAAAAACTGTTTTTT	CASSLGGIQNEKLFF
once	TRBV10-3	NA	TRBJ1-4	TGTGCCACCTCTCGAAGAGACAGCGGTAATGAAAAACTGTTTTTT	CATSRRDSGNEKLFF
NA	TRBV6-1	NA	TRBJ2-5	TGTGCCAGCAGTGAAGTAAGGTTTAGGGAGACCCAGTACTTC	CASSEVRFRETQYF
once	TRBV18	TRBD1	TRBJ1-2	TGTGCCAGCTCACCAGAGACAGGGCTAAACTATGGCTACACCTTC	CASSPETGLNYGYTF
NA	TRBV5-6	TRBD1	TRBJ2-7	TGTGCCAGCAGCTACAAGACAGGGCCTTTTTACGAGCAGTACTTC	CASSYKTGPFYEQYF
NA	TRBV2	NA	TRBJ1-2	TGTGCCAGCTCCCGACCGGATGGCTACACCTTC	CASSRPDGYTF
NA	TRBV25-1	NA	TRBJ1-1	TGTGCCAGCAGTGAGAAGGCGGGTGAAGCTTTCTTT	CASSEKAGEAFF
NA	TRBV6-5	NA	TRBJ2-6	TGTGCCAGCAGTTACTCCCTTGCTGGGGCCAACGTCCTGACTTTC	CASSYSLAGANVLTF
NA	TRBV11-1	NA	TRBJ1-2	TGTGCCAGCAGCTCCTCTCAGTGGGCTCCCAGCTATGGCTACACCTTC	CASSSSQWAPSYGYTF
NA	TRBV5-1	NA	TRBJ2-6	TGCGCCAGCAGCCCCAGGCCCGGCAACGTCCTGACTTTC	CASSPRPGNVLTF
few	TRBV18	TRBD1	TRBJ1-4	TGTGCCAGCTCTTCGACAGGGGGCGGTGAAAAACTGTTTTTT	CASSSTGGGEKLFF
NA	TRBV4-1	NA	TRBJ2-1	TGCGCCAGCAGCCAAGTCGTGGACCATGAGCAGTTCTTC	CASSQVVDHEQFF
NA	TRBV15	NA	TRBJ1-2	TGTGCCACCAGCAGAGATAAGTTCTATGGCTACACCTTC	CATSRDKFYGYTF
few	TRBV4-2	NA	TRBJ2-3	TGTGCCAGCAGCCAAAATGAGCCGGGCACAGATACGCAGTATTTT	CASSQNEPGTDTQYF
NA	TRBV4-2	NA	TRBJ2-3	TGTGCCAGCAGCCAAGTGGGGACAGATACGCAGTATTTT	CASSQVGTDTQYF
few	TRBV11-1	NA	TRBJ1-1	TGTGCCAGCAGCTTAGCGGCAGGGTCCACTGAAGCTTTCTTT	CASSLAAGSTEAFF
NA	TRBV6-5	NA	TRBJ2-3	TGTGCCAGCAGTTACGACCAGGCCTCTGGCACAGATACGCAGTATTTT	CASSYDQASGTDTQYF
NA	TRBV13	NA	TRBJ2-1	TGTGCCAGCAGCCACCGTGCGGGGGCCAATACCTACAATGAGCAGTTCTTC	CASSHRAGANTYNEQFF
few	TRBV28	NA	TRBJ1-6	TGTGCCTCGAAGGGGGGGGCTATAATTCACGCCGGCTATAATTCACCCCTCCACTTT	CASKGGAIIHAGYNSPLHF
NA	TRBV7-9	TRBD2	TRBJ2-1	TGTGCCAGCAGCCTTAGCGGGAGCTCCTACAATGAGCAGTTCTTC	CASSLSGSSYNEQFF
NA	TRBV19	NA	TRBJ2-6	TGTGCCAGTAGTATGGCGAGGACATCTGGGGCCAACGTCCTGACTTTC	CASSMARTSGANVLTF
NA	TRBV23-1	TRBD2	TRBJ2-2	TGCGCCAGCAGTCAATCGGCGGGGGTGGAGGGTAACACCGGGGAGCTGTTTTTT	CASSQSAGVEGNTGELFF
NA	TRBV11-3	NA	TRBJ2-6	TGTGCCAGCAGCCGGGGGTCTGGGGCCAACGTCCTGACTTTC	CASSRGSGANVLTF
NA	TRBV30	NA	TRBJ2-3	TGTGCCTGGGAGGTGTTCACAGATACGCAGTATTTT	CAWEVFTDTQYF
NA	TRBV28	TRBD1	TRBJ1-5	TGTGCCAGCAGTCTCCGGACAGGGGCCAATCAGCCCCAGCATTTT	CASSLRTGANQPQHF
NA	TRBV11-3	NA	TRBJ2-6	TGTGCCAGCAGCTTAGATCACCGACAGTCCTCCAAGGGGGCCAACGTCCTGACTTTC	CASSLDHRQSSKGANVLTF
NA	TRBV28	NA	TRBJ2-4	TGTGCCAGCAGCGACCCTTCGCCAAACATTCAGTACTTC	CASSDPSPNIQYF
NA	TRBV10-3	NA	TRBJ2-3	TGTGCCACAAAGGCTTCGGAGGCAGATACGCAGTATTTT	CATKASEADTQYF
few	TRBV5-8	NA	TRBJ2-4	TGTGCCAGCGGATTCTTTAAAAACATTCAGTACTTC	CASGFFKNIQYF
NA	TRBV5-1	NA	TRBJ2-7	TGCGCCAGCAGCTCTCCTTCCTACGAGCAGTACTTC	CASSSPSYEQYF
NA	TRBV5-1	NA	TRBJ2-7	TGCGCCAGCAGCTGGGACACCTCCTACGAGCAGTACTTC	CASSWDTSYEQYF
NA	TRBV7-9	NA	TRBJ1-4	TGTGCCAGCAGCAATTATAGGGGTGAAAAACTGTTTTTT	CASSNYRGEKLFF
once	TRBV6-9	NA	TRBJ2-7	TGTGCCAGCAGTTACGCCCAACAGGGCACCTACGAGCAGTACTTC	CASSYAQQGTYEQYF
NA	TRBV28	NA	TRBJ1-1	TGTGCCAGCAGTTTTTTACGACGGGCTGAAGCTTTCTTT	CASSFLRRAEAFF